Presented here are 8 T cell receptor beta chains from one specimen sequenced in a study of OX40 agonist ivuxolimab in advanced cancers. The repertoire was sequenced with immunoSEQ multiplex PCR; TCRdb's copy has only in-frame clones and lacks some. Seen here are approximately 48,000 clones, around nine tenths observed once, and the top ten hold around 10%. The sample here was CD4+ or CD8+ T cells sorted from blood, taken in a trial of the OX40 agonist ivuxolimab. The receptors originated from an adult with an advanced solid tumor such as melanoma, head and neck, liver or kidney cancer.

V gene TRBV6-4 combines with J gene TRBJ2-3, with 9 bases fitting TRBD2. This CDR3 has 17 amino acids. V trimming: 0 bases; J trimming: 6 bases; junction bases outside the gene matches: 10. From germline, CDR1 is MRHNA and CDR2 SNTAGT. The CDR3 DNA sequence: TGTGCCAGCAGTGACTCGGGCGGCGGGGGGGCCGCGGATACGCAGTATTTT. It codes for CASSDSGGGGAADTQYF.

The chain is built from TRBV4-3 and TRBJ1-5, with D perhaps TRBD1 (6 bases). Trimming pared 0 bases from V and 6 bases from J, leaving 9 bases between. The CDR3 spans 14 residues. Germline V gives CDR1 LGHNA, CDR2 YSLEER. CDR3 region: CASSQDRGVQPQHF. The CDR3 DNA follows: TGCGCCAGCAGCCAAGATAGGGGGGTTCAGCCCCAGCATTTT.

This chain uses TRBV4-1 with TRBJ1-5; 8 nucleotides align to TRBD1. The junction had 9 bases not matched to a gene; V was cut back by 4 bases and J by 7 bases. The CDR3 is made up of 15 amino acids. Per the germline V gene, CDR1 is MGHRA and CDR2 is YSYEKL. The CDR3 DNA follows: TGCGCCAGCAGCCCCATTACAGGGGGTATCCAGCCCCAGCATTTT. It translates to CASSPITGGIQPQHF.

The chain is built from TRBV2 and TRBJ2-5; D not certain. CDR3 size: 13 residues. Deletions cut 8 bases from V and 3 bases from J, with 13 bases between. The germline CDR1 and CDR2 sequences are SNHLY and FYNNEI. The CDR3 here is CASESTEKETQYF. In DNA, the CDR3 is TGTGCCAGCGAATCGACCGAAAAAGAGACCCAGTACTTC. The complete variable domain, with remaining parts taken from reference TRBV2 and TRBJ2-5, reads EPEVTQTPSHQVTQMGQEVILRCVPISNHLYFYWYRQILGQKVEFLVSFYNNEISEKSEIFDDQFSVERPDGSNFTLKIRSTKLEDSAMYFCASESTEKETQYFGPGTRLLVL.

The chain is built from TRBV9 and TRBJ2-7; the D gene is possibly TRBD2 (6 bases). The CDR3 runs to 15 residues. Germline V gives CDR1 SGDLS, CDR2 YYNGEE. The V gene lost 1 base and the J gene lost 0 bases, with 11 bases spanning the gap. The CDR3 loop is CASSVTGGSSYEQYF. The CDR3 DNA sequence: TGTGCCAGCAGCGTAACCGGGGGAAGCTCCTACGAGCAGTACTTC.

The rearrangement uses TRBV6-5 and TRBJ2-7, with 7 nucleotides matching TRBD1. Germline V lookup: CDR1 MNHEY, CDR2 SVGAGI. Unmatched junction bases numbered 7, after V lost 5 bases and J lost 6 bases. There are 13 residues in the CDR3. The CDR3 DNA reads TGTGCCAGCAGTGTCTTACAGGGGCGCGAGCAGTACTTC. This codes for CASSVLQGREQYF.

V usage is TRBV9 and J usage is TRBJ1-1, with D unresolved. In germline, CDR1 is SGDLS, CDR2 YYNGEE. Trimming removed 3 bases from V and 3 bases from J, with 9 bases in between. The CDR3 totals 13 residues. The CDR3 region is CASSEGVYTEAFF. In DNA, the CDR3 is TGTGCCAGCAGCGAGGGAGTGTACACTGAAGCTTTCTTT.

CDR3 loop: CASSLGGGRRLMNTEAFF. Written as DNA, the CDR3 is TGTGCCAGCAGCTTGGGTGGGGGACGGCGACTGATGAACACTGAAGCTTTCTTT. The rearrangement uses TRBV11-2 and TRBJ1-1; D might be TRBD1 (5 bases). Trimming removed 3 bases at V and 0 bases at J, with 20 bases between. The CDR3 consists of 18 residues. The germline gives CDR1 SGHAT, CDR2 FQNNGV.